This entry lists 24 T cell receptor beta chains sequenced from one sample in a study of T cells in localized non-small cell lung cancer. Only in-frame clones appear in the TCRdb table, and some are missing; sequencing was by immunoSEQ multiplex PCR. The sample yields 30,000 to 40,000 clones, just over 85% seen once. This material consisted of peripheral blood mononuclear cells, taken before any cancer treatment. These receptors were obtained from a male donor at least 60 years old with stage II lung adenocarcinoma.

The rearrangement uses TRBV7-8 and TRBJ1-4; D is undetermined. This CDR3 contains 16 residues. V lost 1 base and J 0 bases, leaving 9 bases between the germline ends. Germline V gene sequence: CDR1 SGHVS, CDR2 FQNEAQ. Here the CDR3 DNA reads TGTGCCAGCAGCTTAGGCACGGGCGCAACTAATGAAAAACTGTTTTTT. Amino acids: CASSLGTGATNEKLFF.

The chain links TRBV5-5 to TRBJ1-1; weak D call: TRBD1 (5 bases). V was cut by 3 bases and J by 5 bases, with 11 bases left in between. The CDR3 loop spans 13 amino acids. Germline CDR1 SGHKS, CDR2 YYEKEE (reference sequence). CDR3 nucleotide sequence: TGTGCCAGCAGCTGGGGCCGGGAGACTGAAGCTTTCTTT. Protein sequence: CASSWGRETEAFF. The variable domain in full, completed from reference TRBV5-5 and TRBJ1-1, reads DAGVTQSPTHLIKTRGQQVTLRCSPISGHKSVSWYQQVLGQGPQFIFQYYEKEERGRGNFPDRFSARQFPNYSSELNVNALLLGDSALYLCASSWGRETEAFFGQGTRLTVV.

This clone was detected once. The chain combines TRBV2 with TRBJ2-2; 8 positions agree with TRBD1. This CDR3 has 14 amino acids. Germline loops: CDR1 SNHLY, CDR2 FYNNEI. The V and J ends lost 5 bases and 4 bases, in that order; junction bases with no gene match: 3. The CDR3 loop reads CASSRQGPTGELFF. CDR3 DNA sequence: TGTGCCAGCAGTAGACAGGGGCCCACCGGGGAGCTGTTTTTT.

The chain combines TRBV19 with TRBJ2-1, with TRBD1 matching 10 bases. V lost 4 bases to trimming and J lost 3 bases; unmatched junction nucleotides: 9. This CDR3 is 17 amino acids long. CDR1 and CDR2 from the germline V gene are LNHDA and SQIVND (reference sequence). The CDR3, as DNA: TGTGCCAGTAGTAAATCCAGACAGGGGGCGGTCTACAATGAGCAGTTCTTC. As protein: CASSKSRQGAVYNEQFF.

The rearrangement links TRBV27 to TRBJ1-2; D possibly corresponds to TRBD1 (6 bases). The germline V gene has CDR1 MNHEY and CDR2 SMNVEV (reference sequence). The CDR3 is made up of 15 amino acids. Trimming left V 6 bases short and J 8 bases short, with 22 bases between. CDR3 bases: TGTGCCAGCAGCCAACTGGGGGGGGGCTCTGGGGGCTACACCTTC. Its protein product is CASSQLGGGSGGYTF.

V and J are TRBV6-1 and TRBJ2-1; D may be TRBD1 (5 bases). Trimming left V 6 bases short and J 9 bases short, with 15 bases between. The CDR3 totals 13 residues. In germline, CDR1 is MNHNS, CDR2 SASEGT. This CDR3 is CASSLPARVEQFF. CDR3 nucleotide sequence: TGTGCCAGCAGCCTCCCCGCCAGGGTTGAGCAGTTCTTC.

This chain uses TRBV28 with TRBJ1-2; TRBD1 matches at 9 bases. There are 15 residues in the CDR3. With V trimmed by 2 bases and J by 6 bases, 7 bases remained unmatched. Germline lookup yields CDR1 MDHEN and CDR2 SYDVKM. CDR3 sequence reads: CASSLPTGGAHGYTF. DNA of the CDR3: TGTGCCAGCAGTTTACCCACAGGGGGCGCGCATGGCTACACCTTC.

The chain uses TRBV30 and TRBJ1-4; D gene ambiguous. Trimming took off 0 bases at V and 6 bases at J, with 11 bases between the two ends. CDR3 length: 14 residues. Germline CDR1 is GTSNPN and CDR2 is SVGIG (reference sequence). The CDR3 nucleotides read TGTGCCTGGAGTGTACGAGGGTATGATGAAAAACTGTTTTTT. Its translation is CAWSVRGYDEKLFF.

The genes are TRBV27 and TRBJ2-7; TRBD1 matches 10 bases. Trimming took 6 bases from V and 3 from J; bases not matched to a gene: 2. CDR1 MNHEY and CDR2 SMNVEV come from the germline V gene (reference sequence). The CDR3 is 13 residues long. The CDR3 sequence is CASSRDRGYEQYF. DNA for the CDR3: TGTGCCAGCAGCCGGGACAGGGGCTACGAGCAGTACTTC.

As DNA, the CDR3 is TGTGCCAGCAGTTCCGTGGGCCGGGGGGGCACTGAAGCTTTCTTT. The encoded protein is CASSSVGRGGTEAFF. V usage is TRBV28 and J usage is TRBJ1-1; D might be TRBD1 (5 bases). The germline gives CDR1 MDHEN, CDR2 SYDVKM. V was pared by 4 bases and J by 4 bases, with 16 bases between. The CDR3 length is 15 residues.

The chain joins TRBV30 to TRBJ1-2; D not resolved. The CDR3 contains 17 residues. From germline, CDR1 is GTSNPN and CDR2 SVGIG (reference sequence). Trimming left V 2 bases short and J 4 bases short, with 23 bases between. This chain's CDR3 is CAWSPFLGQAFFYGYTF. The CDR3 DNA reads as TGTGCCTGGAGTCCGTTTTTGGGCCAAGCCTTCTTCTATGGCTACACCTTC.

This clone appeared a single time. J is TRBJ1-5 and V is TRBV30, with a tentative D call TRBD1 (5 bases). V was cut by 3 bases and J by 5 bases, with 11 bases left in between. The CDR3 is 13 amino acids. The germline gives CDR1 GTSNPN, CDR2 SVGIG (reference sequence). The DNA for the CDR3 is TGTGCCTGGAGCCTAGGGACTTATCAGCCCCAGCATTTT. As protein: CAWSLGTYQPQHF.

The chain has TRBV29-1 and TRBJ2-1, with D uncertain. Germline V gives CDR1 SQVTM, CDR2 ANQGSEA. With 3 bases removed from V and 0 bases from J, the gap between germline ends came to 12 bases. This CDR3 is built from 15 residues. CDR3 region: CSVDQLAFSYNEQFF. CDR3 bases: TGCAGCGTTGACCAGCTGGCTTTCTCCTACAATGAGCAGTTCTTC.

The J gene is TRBJ1-1, the V gene TRBV4-3; D remains ambiguous. The CDR3 totals 16 residues. Germline CDR1 reads LGHNA; CDR2 reads YSLEER. Trimming took 4 bases from V and 1 from J, leaving 16 bases between them. The CDR3 DNA is TGCGCCAGCAGCCCGGCGGTCGTCCTCTCGAACACTGAAGCTTTCTTT. Its translation is CASSPAVVLSNTEAFF.

The chain links TRBV9 to TRBJ2-3; 11 bases line up with TRBD2. Germline assignment: CDR1 SGDLS and CDR2 YYNGEE. The J segment lost 5 bases and the V segment lost 3 bases, leaving 5 bases of the junction unmatched. This CDR3 has 15 residues. The CDR3: CASSASGLAGDTQYF. The CDR3 nucleotides read TGTGCCAGCAGCGCCTCCGGACTAGCGGGAGATACGCAGTATTTT.

The genes are TRBV6-5 and TRBJ1-1; a weak D match, TRBD1 (6 bases). The CDR3 length is 15 residues. The ends were cut back, 5 bases at V and 1 base at J, with 14 bases in the middle. Germline assignment: CDR1 MNHEY and CDR2 SVGAGI. In nucleotides, the CDR3 is TGTGCCAGCAGTGCTCCGGGACACAGGAACACTGAAGCTTTCTTT. Protein: CASSAPGHRNTEAFF.

This chain links TRBV9 with TRBJ2-1, with 8 bases matching TRBD2. CDR1 is SGDLS, CDR2 YYNGEE, per germline. The V and J ends lost 2 bases and 10 bases, in that order; junction bases with no gene match: 14. The CDR3 runs 16 residues. CDR3 sequence: CASSVPAGGSLSEQFF. The CDR3 coding sequence is TGTGCCAGCAGCGTCCCCGCGGGGGGATCCCTGAGCGAGCAGTTCTTC.

Of note for this clone: The germline gene is not matched at one end of the junction; a read error may be the cause. J is TRBJ2-7 and V is TRBV5-4; 7 nucleotides align to TRBD2. CDR1 SGHNT and CDR2 YYREEE come from the germline V gene (reference sequence). The CDR3 is made up of 13 amino acids. This CDR3 is CASSLGGGYEQYF. Here the CDR3 DNA reads TGTGCCAGCAGTTTGGGCGGGGGTTACGAGCAGTACTTC.

The CDR3 loop reads CASSVGDLANYGYTF. The CDR3 DNA follows: TGTGCCAGCAGCGTAGGGGACCTAGCTAACTATGGCTACACCTTC. This rearrangement joins TRBV9 to TRBJ1-2, with a possible D match to TRBD1 (5 bases). This CDR3 region has 15 residues. V lost 0 bases, J lost 0 bases, and 9 bases lay in between. Germline V CDR1 and CDR2: SGDLS, YYNGEE.

The chain recombines TRBV4-1 with TRBJ1-4; D perhaps matches TRBD1 (6 bases). CDR3 length: 16 amino acids. V was cut by 1 base and J by 8 bases, with 17 bases left in between. Germline V gene lookup returns CDR1 MGHRA and CDR2 YSYEKL. In nucleotides, the CDR3 is TGCGCCAGCAGCCAAGGACAGGCGGGTCGGATGGAAAAACTGTTTTTT. Its protein product is CASSQGQAGRMEKLFF.

V and J are TRBV4-2 and TRBJ1-5; D unclear. CDR1 and CDR2 from the germline V gene are LGHNA and YNFKEQ. Deletions cut 0 bases from V and 7 bases from J, with 16 bases between. This CDR3 spans 16 amino acids. CDR3 DNA sequence: TGTGCCAGCAGCCAAGAACCCCTGCTTGGCAGGCAGCCCCAGCATTTT. Translating gives CASSQEPLLGRQPQHF.

The V call is TRBV28, the J call TRBJ1-5; a weak D match, TRBD1 (6 bases). The CDR3 has 12 amino acids. Per the germline V gene, CDR1 is MDHEN and CDR2 is SYDVKM. V was cut by 11 bases and J by 4 bases, with 12 bases left in between. In DNA, the CDR3 is TGTGCCGGGGGCACTACTAATCAGCCCCAGCATTTT. Amino acid sequence: CAGGTTNQPQHF.

The chain links TRBV7-9 to TRBJ2-5, with D unresolved. Trimming cost V 5 bases and J 4 bases, with 8 bases left between them. Germline V gene data show CDR1 as SEHNR and CDR2 as FQNEAQ (reference sequence). The CDR3 covers 12 residues. This CDR3 is CASSQTRETQYF. The CDR3 DNA sequence: TGTGCCAGCAGCCAAACGAGAGAGACCCAGTACTTC.

CDR3 bases: TGTGCCAGCACCGAAATTAGGGCCATAGGGAGCAATCAGCCCCAGCATTTT. It encodes CASTEIRAIGSNQPQHF. This chain links TRBV28 with TRBJ1-5; D remains unclear. The germline V gene has CDR1 MDHEN and CDR2 SYDVKM. With 7 bases removed from V and 1 base from J, the gap between germline ends came to 20 bases. The CDR3 loop spans 17 amino acids.